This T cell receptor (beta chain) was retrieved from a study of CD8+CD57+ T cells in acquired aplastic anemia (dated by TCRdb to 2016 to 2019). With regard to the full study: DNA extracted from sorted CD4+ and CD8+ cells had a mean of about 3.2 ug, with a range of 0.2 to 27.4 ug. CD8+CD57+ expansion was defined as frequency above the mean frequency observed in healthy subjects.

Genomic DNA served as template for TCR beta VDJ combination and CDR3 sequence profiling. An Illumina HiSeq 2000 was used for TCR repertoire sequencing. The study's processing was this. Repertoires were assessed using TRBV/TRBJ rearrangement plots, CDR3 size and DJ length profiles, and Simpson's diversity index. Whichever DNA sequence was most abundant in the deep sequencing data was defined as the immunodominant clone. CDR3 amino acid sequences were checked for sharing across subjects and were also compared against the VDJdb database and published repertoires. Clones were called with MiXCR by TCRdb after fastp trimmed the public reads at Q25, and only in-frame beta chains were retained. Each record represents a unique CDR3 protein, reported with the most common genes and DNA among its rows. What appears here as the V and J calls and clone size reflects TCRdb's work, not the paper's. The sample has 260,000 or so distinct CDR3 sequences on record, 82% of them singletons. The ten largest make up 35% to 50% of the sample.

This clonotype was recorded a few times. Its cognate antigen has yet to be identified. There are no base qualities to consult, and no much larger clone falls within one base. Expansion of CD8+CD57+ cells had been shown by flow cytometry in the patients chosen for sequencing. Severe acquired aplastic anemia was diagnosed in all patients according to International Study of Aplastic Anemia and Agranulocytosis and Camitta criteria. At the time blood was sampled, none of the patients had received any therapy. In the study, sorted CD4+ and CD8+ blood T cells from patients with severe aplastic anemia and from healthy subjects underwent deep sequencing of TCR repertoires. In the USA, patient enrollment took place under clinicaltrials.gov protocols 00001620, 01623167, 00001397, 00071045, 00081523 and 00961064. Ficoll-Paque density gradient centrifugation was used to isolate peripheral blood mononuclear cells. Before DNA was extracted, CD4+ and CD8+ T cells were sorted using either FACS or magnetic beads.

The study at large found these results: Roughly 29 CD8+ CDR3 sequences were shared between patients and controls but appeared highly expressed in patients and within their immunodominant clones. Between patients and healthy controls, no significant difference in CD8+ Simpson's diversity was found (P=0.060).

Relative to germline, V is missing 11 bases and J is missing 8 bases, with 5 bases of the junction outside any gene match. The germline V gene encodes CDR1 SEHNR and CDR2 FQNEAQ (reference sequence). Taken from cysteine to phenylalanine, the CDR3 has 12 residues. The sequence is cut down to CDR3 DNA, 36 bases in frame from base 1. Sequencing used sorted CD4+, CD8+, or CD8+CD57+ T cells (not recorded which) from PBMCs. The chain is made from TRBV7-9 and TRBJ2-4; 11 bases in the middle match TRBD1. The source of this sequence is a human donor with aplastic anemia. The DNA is TGTGCCGGACAGGGGGCTAGGGACATTCAGTACTTC. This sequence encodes CAGQGARDIQYF.